The 9 T cell receptor beta chains listed next were all sequenced from one sample in a study of blood T cells in healthy people across ages. A second about 7 to 12 cycle PCR used barcoded and J-beta primers. MiXCR, run by TCRdb on the 5' RACE reads, gives a single entry per CDR3 protein. The table records hundreds of thousands of distinct CDR3 sequences, roughly 41% of them present only once. The specimen was blood. Source of these receptors: a man older than 75 in good health.

This clonotype was observed a handful of times. This sequence joins TRBV3-1 and TRBJ2-1; D unresolved. Trimming pared 4 bases from V and 10 bases from J, leaving 8 bases between. From germline, CDR1 is LGHDT and CDR2 YNNKEL (reference sequence). The CDR3 totals 11 residues. The CDR3 here is CASSRIREQFF. CDR3 nucleotide sequence: TGTGCCAGCAGCCGTATACGAGAGCAGTTCTTC.

This clonotype was seen a handful of times. The V and J genes are TRBV6-1 and TRBJ2-1; perhaps D is TRBD1 or TRBD2 (5 bases each). The CDR3 extends over 15 amino acids. V lost 5 bases and J 6 bases, leaving 17 bases between the germline ends. Germline loops: CDR1 MNHNS, CDR2 SASEGT. The CDR3 DNA sequence: TGTGCCAGCAGTACCGGGACCCAGTTTACCAATGAGCAGTTCTTC. Translating it yields CASSTGTQFTNEQFF.

This clonotype was seen a single time. This chain connects TRBV7-9 to TRBJ2-1; D not certain. In germline, CDR1 is SEHNR, CDR2 FQNEAQ (reference sequence). Trimming removed 3 bases from V and 13 bases from J, with 19 bases in between. There are 14 residues in the CDR3. CDR3 region: CASSFGRTQETQFF. CDR3 bases: TGTGCCAGCAGCTTCGGCAGAACGCAGGAGACCCAGTTCTTC.

This clonotype was detected only a few times. This chain connects TRBV11-2 to TRBJ2-4; D ambiguous. Between the trimmed V and J ends, which lost 3 bases and 0 bases, there was a span of 9 bases. The germline CDR1 and CDR2 sequences are SGHAT and FQNNGV. This CDR3 is built from 15 residues. The CDR3 is CASSFEIGAKNIQYF. The DNA for the CDR3 is TGTGCCAGCAGCTTCGAGATAGGAGCCAAAAACATTCAGTACTTC.

This clonotype has at least ten counts. V is TRBV2 and J is TRBJ2-3; D might be TRBD1 or TRBD2, each matching 5 bases. V was clipped by 8 bases and J by 0 bases, with 15 bases between them. Germline CDR1 is SNHLY and CDR2 is FYNNEI. There are 15 residues in the CDR3. The CDR3: CASGSGRLSTDTQYF. CDR3 nucleotides: TGTGCCAGCGGCTCGGGGCGGCTGAGCACAGATACGCAGTATTTT.

The chain is built from TRBV6-2 or TRBV6-3 and TRBJ2-7; 8 bases match TRBD1. V dropped 2 bases and J dropped 5; count of bases not matched to a gene: 5. Germline-derived CDR1 and CDR2 are MNHEY and SVGEGT. The CDR3 has 14 residues. CDR3 protein: CASSYPLDRDEQYF. DNA of the CDR3: TGTGCCAGCAGTTACCCTCTGGACAGGGACGAGCAGTACTTC.

This sequence joins TRBV6-2 or TRBV6-3 and TRBJ2-7; 7 bases are a match to TRBD2. CDR3 size: 14 residues. The germline gives CDR1 MNHEY, CDR2 SVGEGT. Trimming cost V 6 bases and J 6 bases; bases outside gene matches: 11. The CDR3: CASSRERGLGEQYF. In DNA, the CDR3 is TGTGCCAGCAGCAGAGAGCGGGGATTAGGCGAGCAGTACTTC.

CDR3 protein: CSVVGSVETQYF. The CDR3 bases are TGCAGCGTTGTGGGATCTGTGGAGACCCAGTACTTC. The V call is TRBV29-1, the J call TRBJ2-5; no clear D gene. Trimming took off 4 bases at V and 5 bases at J, with 11 bases between the two ends. In germline, CDR1 is SQVTM, CDR2 ANQGSEA. This CDR3 is built from 12 residues.

A few counts support this clonotype. The chain recombines TRBV29-1 with TRBJ2-5; perhaps TRBD1 as D (5 bases). V was shortened by 6 bases and J by 11 bases, with 22 bases between the two germline ends. The CDR3 covers 13 residues. Germline CDR1 SQVTM, CDR2 ANQGSEA. The CDR3 DNA reads TGCAGCGTCGACAGTCTCTTTAATAATGAGCAGTACTTC. It specifies CSVDSLFNNEQYF.